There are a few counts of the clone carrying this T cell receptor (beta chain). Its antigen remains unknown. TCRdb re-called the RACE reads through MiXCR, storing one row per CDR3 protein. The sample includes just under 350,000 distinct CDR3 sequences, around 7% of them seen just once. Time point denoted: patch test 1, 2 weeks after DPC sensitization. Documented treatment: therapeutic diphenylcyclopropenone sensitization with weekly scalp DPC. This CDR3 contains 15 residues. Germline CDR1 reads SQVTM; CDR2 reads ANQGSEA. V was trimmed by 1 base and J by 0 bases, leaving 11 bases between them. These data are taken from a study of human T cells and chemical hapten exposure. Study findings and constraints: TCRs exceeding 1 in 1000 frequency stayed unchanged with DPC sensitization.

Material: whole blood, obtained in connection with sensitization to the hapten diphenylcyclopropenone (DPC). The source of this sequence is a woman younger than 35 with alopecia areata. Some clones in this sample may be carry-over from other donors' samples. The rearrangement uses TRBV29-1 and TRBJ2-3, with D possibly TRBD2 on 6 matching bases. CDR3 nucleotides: TGCAGCGTTGAAGGGCGCGGGACTAGCACAGATACGCAGTATTTT. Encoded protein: CSVEGRGTSTDTQYF.